This T cell receptor beta chain was sequenced during a study of T cells after yellow fever vaccination. For this clonotype: Relative to the germline gene, one junction end is altered; a read error may explain this.

TCRdb analysed the 5' RACE reads with MiXCR anew, one entry per CDR3 protein. The sample holds 510,000 or so distinct CDR3 sequences, 19% seen once. CDR3 length: 14 amino acids. CDR1 and CDR2 from the germline V gene are DFQATT and SNEGSKA (reference sequence). The sample consisted of PBMCs, taken 15 days after the yellow fever booster vaccination. The chain recombines TRBV20-1 with TRBJ2-5, with TRBD2 matching 9 bases. This clonotype was sampled from a young man who received the YFV17D yellow fever vaccine. Here the CDR3 reads CSANWASGKETQYF. CDR3 bases: TGCAGTGCTAACTGGGCTAGCGGGAAAGAAACCCAGTACTTC.